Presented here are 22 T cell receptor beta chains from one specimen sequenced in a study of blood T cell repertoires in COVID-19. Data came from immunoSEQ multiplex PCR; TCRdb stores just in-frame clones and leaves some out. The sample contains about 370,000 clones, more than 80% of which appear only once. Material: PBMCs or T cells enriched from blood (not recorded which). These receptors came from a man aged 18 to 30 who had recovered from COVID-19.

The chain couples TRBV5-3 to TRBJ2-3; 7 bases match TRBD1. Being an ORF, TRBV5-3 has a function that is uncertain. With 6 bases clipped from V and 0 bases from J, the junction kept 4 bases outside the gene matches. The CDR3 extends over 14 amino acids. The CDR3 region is CARTTGVSTDTQYF. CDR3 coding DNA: TGTGCCAGAACCACAGGGGTAAGCACAGATACGCAGTATTTT.

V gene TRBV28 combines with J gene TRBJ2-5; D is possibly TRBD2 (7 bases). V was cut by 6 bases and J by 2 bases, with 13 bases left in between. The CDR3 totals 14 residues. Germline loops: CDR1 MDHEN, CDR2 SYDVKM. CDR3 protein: CASSLGGLQETQYF. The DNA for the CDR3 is TGTGCCAGCAGCCTAGGGGGACTACAAGAGACCCAGTACTTC.

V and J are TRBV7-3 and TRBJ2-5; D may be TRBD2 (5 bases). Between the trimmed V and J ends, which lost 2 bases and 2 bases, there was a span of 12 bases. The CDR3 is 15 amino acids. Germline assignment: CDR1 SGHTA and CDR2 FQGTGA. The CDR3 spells CASSLEADMQETQYF. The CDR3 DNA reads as TGTGCCAGCAGCTTAGAAGCGGATATGCAAGAGACCCAGTACTTC.

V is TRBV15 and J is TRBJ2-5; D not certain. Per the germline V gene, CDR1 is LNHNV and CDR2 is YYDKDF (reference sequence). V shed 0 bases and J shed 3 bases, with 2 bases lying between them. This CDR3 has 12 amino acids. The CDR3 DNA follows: TGTGCCACCAGCAGAGACAAAGAGACCCAGTACTTC. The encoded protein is CATSRDKETQYF. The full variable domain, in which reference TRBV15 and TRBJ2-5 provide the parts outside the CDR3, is DAMVIQNPRYQVTQFGKPVTLSCSQTLNHNVMYWYQQKSSQAPKLLFHYYDKDFNNEADTPDNFQSRRPNTSFCFLDIRSPGLGDTAMYLCATSRDKETQYFGPGTRLLVL.

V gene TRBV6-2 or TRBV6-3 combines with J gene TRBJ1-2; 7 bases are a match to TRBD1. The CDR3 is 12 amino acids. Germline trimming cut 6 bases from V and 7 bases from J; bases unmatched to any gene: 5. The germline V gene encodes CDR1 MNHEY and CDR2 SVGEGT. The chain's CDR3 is CASSWDSGGYTF. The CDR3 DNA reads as TGTGCCAGCAGCTGGGACAGTGGTGGCTACACCTTC.

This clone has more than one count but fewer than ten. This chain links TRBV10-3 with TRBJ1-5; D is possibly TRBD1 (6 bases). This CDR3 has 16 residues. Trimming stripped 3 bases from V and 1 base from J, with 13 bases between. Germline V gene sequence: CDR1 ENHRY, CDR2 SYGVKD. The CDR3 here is CAISDYRDPSNQPQHF. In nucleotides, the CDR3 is TGTGCCATCAGTGATTACAGGGATCCGAGCAATCAGCCCCAGCATTTT.

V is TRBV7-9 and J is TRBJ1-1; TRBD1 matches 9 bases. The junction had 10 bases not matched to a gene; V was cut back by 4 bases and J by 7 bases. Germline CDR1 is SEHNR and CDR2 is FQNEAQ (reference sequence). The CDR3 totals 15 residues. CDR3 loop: CASSSPGDRAYEAFF. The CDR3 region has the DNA TGTGCCAGCAGCTCTCCCGGGGACAGGGCCTATGAAGCTTTCTTT.

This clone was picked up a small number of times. In DNA, the CDR3 is TGTGCCAGCAGCTTAAACTCCGTCGATGGCTACACCTTC. Its translation: CASSLNSVDGYTF. The chain is built from TRBV7-2 and TRBJ1-2; D is uncertain. This CDR3 is 13 amino acids long. V was trimmed by 2 bases and J by 6 bases, leaving 10 bases between them. Germline lookup yields CDR1 SGHTA and CDR2 FQGNSA. The entire variable domain, with the rest obtained from reference TRBV7-2 and TRBJ1-2, is as follows: GAGVSQSPSNKVTEKGKDVELRCDPISGHTALYWYRQSLGQGLEFLIYFQGNSAPDKSGLPSDRFSAERTGGSVSTLTIQRTQQEDSAVYLCASSLNSVDGYTFGSGTRLTVV.

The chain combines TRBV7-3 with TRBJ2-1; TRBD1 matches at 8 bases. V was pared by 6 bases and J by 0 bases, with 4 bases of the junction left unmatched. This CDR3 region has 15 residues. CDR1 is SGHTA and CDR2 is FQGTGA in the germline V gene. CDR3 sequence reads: CASRADRGSYNEQFF. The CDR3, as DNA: TGTGCCAGCAGAGCAGACAGGGGCTCCTACAATGAGCAGTTCTTC.

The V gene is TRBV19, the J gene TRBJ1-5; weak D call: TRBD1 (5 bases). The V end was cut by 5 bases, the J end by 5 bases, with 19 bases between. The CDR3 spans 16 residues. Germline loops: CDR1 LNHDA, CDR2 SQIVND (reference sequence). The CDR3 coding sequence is TGTGCCAGTAGTGACCACAGGAACTTAGGCGATCAGCCCCAGCATTTT. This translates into CASSDHRNLGDQPQHF. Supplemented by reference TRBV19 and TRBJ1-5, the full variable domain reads DGGITQSPKYLFRKEGQNVTLSCEQNLNHDAMYWYRQDPGQGLRLIYYSQIVNDFQKGDIAEGYSVSREKKESFPLTVTSAQKNPTAFYLCASSDHRNLGDQPQHFGDGTRLSIL.

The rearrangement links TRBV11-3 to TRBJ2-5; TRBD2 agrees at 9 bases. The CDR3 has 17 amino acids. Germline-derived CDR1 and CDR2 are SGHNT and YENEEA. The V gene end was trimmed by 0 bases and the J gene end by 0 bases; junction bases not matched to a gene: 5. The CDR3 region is CASSLDPSGAYQETQYF. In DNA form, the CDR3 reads TGTGCCAGCAGCTTAGACCCTAGCGGGGCCTACCAAGAGACCCAGTACTTC.

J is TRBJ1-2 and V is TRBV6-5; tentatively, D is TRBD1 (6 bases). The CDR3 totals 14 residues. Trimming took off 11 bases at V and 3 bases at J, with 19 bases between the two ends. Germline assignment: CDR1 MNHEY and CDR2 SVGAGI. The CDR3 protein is CASLPGTTDYGYTF. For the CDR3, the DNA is TGTGCCTCCCTCCCAGGGACAACCGACTATGGCTACACCTTC.

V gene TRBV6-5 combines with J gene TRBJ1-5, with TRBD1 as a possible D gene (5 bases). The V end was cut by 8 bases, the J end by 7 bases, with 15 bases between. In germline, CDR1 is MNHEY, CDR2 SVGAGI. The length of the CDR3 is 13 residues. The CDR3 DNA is TGTGCCAGCGGGGGGATGGGTAAGCAGCCCCAGCATTTT. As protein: CASGGMGKQPQHF.

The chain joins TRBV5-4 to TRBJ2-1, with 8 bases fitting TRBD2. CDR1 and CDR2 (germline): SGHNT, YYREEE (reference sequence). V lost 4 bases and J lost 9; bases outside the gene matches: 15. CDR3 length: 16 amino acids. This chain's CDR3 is CASSPGGGAMKGEQFF. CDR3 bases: TGTGCCAGCAGCCCGGGGGGGGGAGCAATGAAGGGTGAGCAGTTCTTC.

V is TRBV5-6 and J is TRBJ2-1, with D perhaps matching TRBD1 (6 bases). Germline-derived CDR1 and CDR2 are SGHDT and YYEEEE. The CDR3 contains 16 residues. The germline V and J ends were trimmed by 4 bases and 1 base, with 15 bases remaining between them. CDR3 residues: CASSLHRAPSYNEQFF. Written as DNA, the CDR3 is TGTGCCAGCAGCCTGCACAGGGCGCCATCCTACAATGAGCAGTTCTTC.

CDR3 nucleotide sequence: TGTGCCAGCAGCCAAACCACCCGACTTGCGGGGGTTATGGGAAACATTCAGTACTTC. Protein product: CASSQTTRLAGVMGNIQYF. The chain combines TRBV3-1 (or the pseudogene TRBV3-2) with TRBJ2-4; 7 bases align to TRBD2. The CDR3 runs to 19 residues. Germline lookup yields CDR1 LGHDT and CDR2 YNNKEL (reference sequence). The J segment lost 6 bases and the V segment lost 2 bases, leaving 19 bases of the junction unmatched.

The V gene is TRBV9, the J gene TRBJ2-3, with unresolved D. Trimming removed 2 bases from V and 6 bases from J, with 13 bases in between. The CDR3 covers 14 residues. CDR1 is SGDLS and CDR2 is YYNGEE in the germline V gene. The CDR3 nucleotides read TGTGCCAGCAGCGTGCGGCTAGAGCCCGATACGCAGTATTTT. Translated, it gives CASSVRLEPDTQYF.

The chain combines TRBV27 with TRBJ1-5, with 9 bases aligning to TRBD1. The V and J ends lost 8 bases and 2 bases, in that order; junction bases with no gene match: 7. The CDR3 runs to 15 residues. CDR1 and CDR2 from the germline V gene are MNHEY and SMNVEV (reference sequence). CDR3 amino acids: CASSGQGTGNQPQHF. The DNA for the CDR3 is TGTGCCAGCTCAGGACAGGGGACGGGCAATCAGCCCCAGCATTTT.

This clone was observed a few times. The CDR3, as DNA: TGTGCCAGCAGTTACGAGGGGTTAGGGGGTTACAATGAGCAGTTCTTC. Amino acid sequence: CASSYEGLGGYNEQFF. The chain links TRBV6-2 or TRBV6-3 to TRBJ2-1; a weak D match, TRBD1 (6 bases). This CDR3 spans 16 amino acids. Germline V gene sequence: CDR1 MNHEY, CDR2 SVGEGT. V was clipped by 2 bases and J by 4 bases, with 15 bases between them.

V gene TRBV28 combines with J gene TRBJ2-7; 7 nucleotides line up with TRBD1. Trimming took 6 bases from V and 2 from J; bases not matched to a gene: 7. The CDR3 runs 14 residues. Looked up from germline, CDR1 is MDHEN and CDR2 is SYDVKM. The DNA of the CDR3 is TGTGCCAGCAGCCCCGGGACAGATCCCTACGAGCAGTACTTC. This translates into CASSPGTDPYEQYF.

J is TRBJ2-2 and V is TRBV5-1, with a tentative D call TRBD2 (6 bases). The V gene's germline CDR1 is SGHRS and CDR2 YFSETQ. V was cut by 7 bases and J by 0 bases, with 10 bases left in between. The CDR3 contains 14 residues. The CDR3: CASDGDSNTGELFF. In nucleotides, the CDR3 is TGCGCCAGCGACGGGGACTCGAACACCGGGGAGCTGTTTTTT. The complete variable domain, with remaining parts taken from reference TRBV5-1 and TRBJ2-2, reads KAGVTQTPRYLIKTRGQQVTLSCSPISGHRSVSWYQQTPGQGLQFLFEYFSETQRNKGNFPGRFSGRQFSNSRSEMNVSTLELGDSALYLCASDGDSNTGELFFGEGSRLTVL.

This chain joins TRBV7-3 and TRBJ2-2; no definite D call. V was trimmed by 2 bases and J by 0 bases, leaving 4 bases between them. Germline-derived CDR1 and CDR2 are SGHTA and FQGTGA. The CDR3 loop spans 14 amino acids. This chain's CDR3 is CASSLVTNTGELFF. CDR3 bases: TGTGCCAGCAGCTTAGTAACGAACACCGGGGAGCTGTTTTTT.